This passage covers 31 T cell receptor beta chains from one sample sequenced in a study of blood T cell repertoires in COVID-19. Here immunoSEQ multiplex PCR was the method, and the copy in TCRdb shows in-frame clones only, minus some. The sample consists of fewer than 95,000 clones, 80% to 95% of them appearing once. Input material: peripheral blood. All receptors come from a woman aged 80 or over with acute or convalescent COVID-19.

This clone was counted once. Other DNA sequences in this sample translate to the same CDR3. This chain uses TRBV7-2 with TRBJ2-5; 11 positions agree with TRBD2. CDR3 size: 16 residues. J was trimmed by 2 bases and V by 2 bases; bases with no gene match: 4. Germline V gene lookup returns CDR1 SGHTA and CDR2 FQGNSA. The CDR3 nucleotides read TGTGCCAGCAGCTTATCTTCTAGCGGGGGGCAAGAGACCCAGTACTTC. Residues: CASSLSSSGGQETQYF.

The chain links TRBV29-1 to TRBJ2-5, with D tentatively TRBD2 (6 bases). The CDR3 spans 12 residues. The V end lost 6 bases, the J end lost 2 bases, and 10 bases lay between the germline ends. In germline, CDR1 is SQVTM, CDR2 ANQGSEA. The DNA of the CDR3 is TGCAGCGTCGGGACTGCACAAGAGACCCAGTACTTC. Its translation is CSVGTAQETQYF.

A few counts support this clone. This chain connects TRBV19 to TRBJ2-2; TRBD1 matches 11 bases. With V trimmed by 6 bases and J by 5 bases, 2 bases remained unmatched. The germline CDR1 and CDR2 sequences are LNHDA and SQIVND (reference sequence). The CDR3 extends over 14 amino acids. CDR3 DNA sequence: TGTGCCAGTAGGGACAGGGGGCGTACCGGGGAGCTGTTTTTT. Amino acids: CASRDRGRTGELFF.

The rearrangement uses TRBV7-2 and TRBJ1-2, with 8 nucleotides matching TRBD1. Germline lookup yields CDR1 SGHTA and CDR2 FQGNSA. V lost 3 bases to trimming and J lost 4 bases; unmatched junction nucleotides: 4. The CDR3 is 14 residues long. CDR3 coding DNA: TGTGCCAGCAGCTTTCAGGGGGCGGGCTATGGCTACACCTTC. Its translation is CASSFQGAGYGYTF.

The J gene is TRBJ1-5, the V gene TRBV29-1, with a possible D match to TRBD1 (5 bases). Between the trimmed V and J ends, which lost 4 bases and 6 bases, there was a span of 13 bases. Germline V gene sequence: CDR1 SQVTM, CDR2 ANQGSEA. CDR3 length equals 13 residues. CDR3 sequence (DNA): TGCAGCGTTGGGGATAACAGGCGTCAGCCCCAGCATTTT. Translated: CSVGDNRRQPQHF.

This clone came up once. V is TRBV4-1 and J is TRBJ1-1; weak D call: TRBD1 (6 bases). CDR1 is MGHRA, CDR2 YSYEKL, per germline. Between the trimmed V and J ends, which lost 0 bases and 4 bases, there was a span of 9 bases. There are 14 residues in the CDR3. The CDR3 DNA reads as TGCGCCAGCAGCCAAGATAGGGGGTCCACTGAAGCTTTCTTT. Encoded protein: CASSQDRGSTEAFF.

The genes are TRBV12-3 or TRBV12-4 and TRBJ2-3; a weak D match, TRBD1 (5 bases). The V end lost 1 base, the J end lost 6 bases, and 8 bases lay between the germline ends. CDR3 length: 13 residues. The CDR3 region is CASSLGRQDTQYF. CDR3 nucleotides: TGTGCCAGCAGTTTAGGGAGACAGGATACGCAGTATTTT.

The chain is built from TRBV5-1 and TRBJ1-6; TRBD1 aligns across 7 bases. V was pared by 0 bases and J by 6 bases, with 3 bases of the junction left unmatched. CDR1 and CDR2 (germline): SGHRS, YFSETQ. This CDR3 is 15 amino acids long. The CDR3: CASSLEGQINSPLHF. Written as DNA, the CDR3 is TGCGCCAGCAGCTTGGAGGGACAGATTAATTCACCCCTCCACTTT.

The chain links TRBV18 to TRBJ2-5, with D uncertain. CDR1 KGHSH and CDR2 LQKENI come from the germline V gene. Trimming cost V 5 bases and J 5 bases, with 9 bases left between them. The CDR3 has 12 amino acids. CDR3 region: CASSVSRETQYF. CDR3 sequence (DNA): TGTGCCAGCTCAGTTTCTCGGGAGACCCAGTACTTC.

V and J are TRBV19 and TRBJ2-3; a weak D match, TRBD2 (6 bases). The germline gives CDR1 LNHDA, CDR2 SQIVND (reference sequence). Deletions cut 5 bases from V and 6 bases from J, with 12 bases between. This CDR3 region has 13 residues. CDR3 sequence reads: CASSGGGGDTQYF. The CDR3 bases are TGTGCCAGTAGTGGGGGTGGAGGGGATACGCAGTATTTT.

Worth noting for this clone: One end of the junction varies from germline; a read error may be responsible. The chain links TRBV27 to TRBJ2-7; 8 bases align to TRBD1. Germline CDR1 reads MNHEY; CDR2 reads SMNVEV (reference sequence). This CDR3 has 11 residues. The CDR3 region has the DNA TGTGCCAGCAGTCCTGGGACAGGAGGGAACTTC. Residues: CASSPGTGGNF.

V usage is TRBV6-2 or TRBV6-3 and J usage is TRBJ2-5; 7 bases fit TRBD1. Trimming at V came to 6 bases and at J to 6 bases, leaving 13 bases not matched to a gene. The germline V gene encodes CDR1 MNHEY and CDR2 SVGEGT. The CDR3 spans 15 residues. CDR3 in DNA: TGTGCCAGCAGCTTGGACCCGACAGGGACAAAGACCCAGTACTTC. This encodes CASSLDPTGTKTQYF.

The chain is built from TRBV5-4 and TRBJ1-2; 8 bases are a match to TRBD1. This CDR3 is 15 amino acids long. The ends lost 0 bases at V and 4 bases at J; junction bases unmatched: 5. CDR1 and CDR2 (germline): SGHNT, YYREEE (reference sequence). CDR3 nucleotides: TGTGCCAGCAGCTTGGTACAGGGGGTACTCTATGGCTACACCTTC. It translates to CASSLVQGVLYGYTF.

This rearrangement joins TRBV3-1 (or the pseudogene TRBV3-2) to TRBJ2-2, with 9 nucleotides matching TRBD1. Trimming cost V 3 bases and J 3 bases; bases outside gene matches: 2. This CDR3 is 15 amino acids long. Germline V gives CDR1 LGHDT, CDR2 YNNKEL (reference sequence). The CDR3 DNA follows: TGTGCCAGCAGCCAGGGACAGGGAGACACCGGGGAGCTGTTTTTT. Translation: CASSQGQGDTGELFF.

This clone was seen once. J is TRBJ2-3 and V is TRBV7-3, with 11 bases lining up with TRBD1. V shed 0 bases, J shed 3 bases, and the junction held 2 bases outside the gene matches. The CDR3 is 16 amino acids. CDR1 is SGHTA, CDR2 FQGTGA, per germline. The CDR3 coding sequence is TGTGCCAGCAGCTTAACCCGGGACAGGGGGACAGATACGCAGTATTTT. Translated, it gives CASSLTRDRGTDTQYF.

The chain recombines TRBV4-3 with TRBJ1-1, with TRBD1 as a possible D gene (5 bases). Germline V lookup: CDR1 LGHNA, CDR2 YSLEER. V lost 0 bases and J lost 4, with 9 bases in between. This CDR3 is built from 14 residues. CDR3 amino acids: CASSQDGGGTEAFF. The DNA for the CDR3 is TGCGCCAGCAGCCAAGATGGGGGGGGCACTGAAGCTTTCTTT.

The chain has TRBV19 and TRBJ2-5; 8 nucleotides line up with TRBD2. CDR1 and CDR2 from the germline V gene are LNHDA and SQIVND (reference sequence). The CDR3 length is 16 residues. With 6 bases clipped from V and 3 bases from J, the junction kept 12 bases outside the gene matches. CDR3 in DNA: TGTGCCAGTAGCCCAGGAGCGGGAGTTGGTGAAGAGACCCAGTACTTC. Translated, it gives CASSPGAGVGEETQYF.

This clone was detected a few times. The CDR3 sequence is CASSTGQGNYGYTF. CDR3 DNA sequence: TGCGCCAGCAGCACGGGACAGGGAAACTATGGCTACACCTTC. This chain links TRBV5-1 with TRBJ1-2; TRBD1 agrees at 9 bases. Germline V gene lookup returns CDR1 SGHRS and CDR2 YFSETQ. Trimming cost V 4 bases and J 2 bases; bases outside gene matches: 3. The CDR3 has 14 amino acids.

The chain is built from TRBV5-1 and TRBJ2-6; TRBD1 might be the D (5 bases). Looked up from germline, CDR1 is SGHRS and CDR2 is YFSETQ. CDR3 length equals 15 residues. V lost 4 bases to trimming and J lost 9 bases, with 17 bases between them. CDR3 protein: CASSAETAGINVLTF. In DNA form, the CDR3 reads TGCGCCAGCAGCGCGGAGACAGCCGGAATCAACGTCCTGACTTTC.

The V and J genes are TRBV6-1 and TRBJ1-6; TRBD1 might be the D (5 bases). Germline V gene sequence: CDR1 MNHNS, CDR2 SASEGT. V shed 3 bases and J shed 3 bases, with 18 bases lying between them. This CDR3 is built from 18 residues. The CDR3 DNA reads TGTGCCAGCAGTGAGGAGGGGCATAAAGGAAACTATAATTCACCCCTCCACTTT. Its protein is CASSEEGHKGNYNSPLHF.

The chain joins TRBV2 to TRBJ1-6, with D perhaps TRBD1 (6 bases). V lost 6 bases to trimming and J lost 3 bases, with 12 bases between them. CDR1 SNHLY and CDR2 FYNNEI come from the germline V gene. The length of the CDR3 is 15 residues. CDR3 nucleotides: TGTGCCAGCAGGGCAAGGACAGTCTATAATTCACCCCTCCACTTT. Its protein product is CASRARTVYNSPLHF.

The chain has TRBV5-1 and TRBJ2-3, with D tentatively TRBD1 (5 bases). Germline assignment: CDR1 SGHRS and CDR2 YFSETQ. The CDR3 has 15 residues. The ends were cut back, 0 bases at V and 0 bases at J, with 8 bases in the middle. The CDR3 reads CASSLGQTSTDTQYF. CDR3 nucleotides: TGCGCCAGCAGCTTGGGACAGACTAGCACAGATACGCAGTATTTT.

J is TRBJ2-5 and V is TRBV3-1 (or the pseudogene TRBV3-2), with 11 bases aligning to TRBD1. CDR1 LGHDT and CDR2 YNNKEL come from the germline V gene (reference sequence). Unmatched junction bases numbered 7, after V lost 4 bases and J lost 3 bases. The CDR3 is made up of 16 amino acids. The CDR3: CASSPAGTGGEETQYF. The CDR3, as DNA: TGTGCCAGCAGCCCTGCCGGGACAGGGGGGGAAGAGACCCAGTACTTC.

This chain joins TRBV7-2 and TRBJ1-2, with 11 nucleotides matching TRBD1. This CDR3 has 15 residues. After removal of 3 bases from V and 8 bases from J, the junction contained 8 bases not matched to a gene. Germline CDR1 and CDR2: SGHTA and FQGNSA. The chain's CDR3 is CASSFRTGGDSGYTF. CDR3 coding DNA: TGTGCCAGCAGCTTCCGGACAGGGGGCGATTCAGGCTACACCTTC.

The chain links TRBV19 to TRBJ1-2, with TRBD1 matching over 7 bases. The CDR3 sequence is 13 residues long. After removal of 5 bases from V and 2 bases from J, the junction contained 2 bases not matched to a gene. Germline V gene data show CDR1 as LNHDA and CDR2 as SQIVND (reference sequence). The CDR3 here is CASSDRENYGYTF. The CDR3, as DNA: TGTGCCAGTAGTGACAGGGAGAACTATGGCTACACCTTC.

The V and J genes are TRBV9 and TRBJ2-5; 7 bases fit TRBD1. CDR3 length: 17 residues. CDR1 and CDR2 from the germline V gene are SGDLS and YYNGEE. The V and J ends lost 4 bases and 4 bases, in that order; junction bases with no gene match: 16. The CDR3 here is CASSPGQVQPSRETQYF. The CDR3 DNA is TGTGCCAGCAGCCCCGGACAGGTCCAGCCCTCCCGAGAGACCCAGTACTTC. Full variable domain (rest looked up from reference TRBV9 and TRBJ2-5): DSGVTQTPKHLITATGQRVTLRCSPRSGDLSVYWYQQSLDQGLQFLIQYYNGEERAKGNILERFSAQQFPDLHSELNLSSLELGDSALYFCASSPGQVQPSRETQYFGPGTRLLVL.

This rearrangement joins TRBV4-1 to TRBJ1-4; a possible D gene is TRBD1 (5 bases). V was cut by 6 bases and J by 0 bases, with 14 bases left in between. CDR3 length: 16 residues. Germline lookup yields CDR1 MGHRA and CDR2 YSYEKL. The CDR3, as DNA: TGCGCCAGCAGTCTCAGAAGGGGCCCAACTAATGAAAAACTGTTTTTT. It translates to CASSLRRGPTNEKLFF.

The chain recombines TRBV9 with TRBJ2-2; 10 bases are shared with TRBD2. V gave up 4 bases and J gave up 4 bases; unmatched junction bases: 4. The germline CDR1 and CDR2 sequences are SGDLS and YYNGEE. The CDR3 extends over 15 amino acids. The CDR3 DNA follows: TGTGCCAGCAGCTCTAGCGGGGGCCGCACCGGGGAGCTGTTTTTT. Residues: CASSSSGGRTGELFF.

This clone appeared once. The gene calls are TRBV23-1 and TRBJ1-2, with D maybe TRBD1 (6 bases). TRBV23-1 is an open reading frame, and its role is uncertain. V lost 7 bases, J lost 6 bases, and 21 bases lay in between. The CDR3 is 15 residues long. CDR3 in DNA: TGCGCCAGCAACCCCCGGACTGGCGAGGGGGATGGCTACACCTTC. It codes for CASNPRTGEGDGYTF.

V is TRBV9 and J is TRBJ1-6; no definite D call. Germline CDR1 is SGDLS and CDR2 is YYNGEE. The CDR3 totals 14 residues. V was trimmed by 3 bases and J by 6 bases, leaving 10 bases between them. CDR3 amino acids: CASSAQVGNSPLHF. The DNA for the CDR3 is TGTGCCAGCAGCGCGCAGGTTGGTAATTCACCCCTCCACTTT.

Here the CDR3 DNA reads TGTGCCAGCAGTTCTAGCGGGGGGCCCAAGCAGTTCTTC. This sequence encodes CASSSSGGPKQFF. The chain employs TRBV12-3 or TRBV12-4 and TRBJ2-1, with 11 bases aligning to TRBD2. V lost 4 bases, J lost 11 bases, and 4 bases stayed unmatched. The CDR3 runs 13 residues.